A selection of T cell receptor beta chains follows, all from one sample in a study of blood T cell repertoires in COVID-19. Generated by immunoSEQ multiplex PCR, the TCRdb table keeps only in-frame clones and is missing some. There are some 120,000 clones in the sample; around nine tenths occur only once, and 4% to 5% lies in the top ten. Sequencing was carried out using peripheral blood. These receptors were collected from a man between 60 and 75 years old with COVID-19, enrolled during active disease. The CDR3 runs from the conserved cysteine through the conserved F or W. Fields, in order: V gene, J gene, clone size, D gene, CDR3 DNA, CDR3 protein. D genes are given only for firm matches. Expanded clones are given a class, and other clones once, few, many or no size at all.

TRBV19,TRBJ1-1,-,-,TGTGCCAGTAGTATTTCTGTGAACACTGAAGCTTTCTTT,CASSISVNTEAFF
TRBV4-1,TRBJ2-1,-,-,TGCGCCAGCAGCCAATGGACACGAAATGAGCAGTTCTTC,CASSQWTRNEQFF
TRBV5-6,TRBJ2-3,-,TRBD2,TGTGCCAGCAGCATGCTGTGGACCGGGACTAGCGTAACAGATACGCAGTATTTT,CASSMLWTGTSVTDTQYF
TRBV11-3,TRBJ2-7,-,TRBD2,TGTGCCAGCAGCCTAGGGGCTAGCGGGAACTACGAGCAGTACTTC,CASSLGASGNYEQYF
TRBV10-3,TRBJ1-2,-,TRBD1,TGTGCCATCAGTGTGGGACAGGGTGGCTACACCTTC,CAISVGQGGYTF
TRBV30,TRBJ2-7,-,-,TGTGCCTGGAGACGGGGGAGCGATGGGGAGCAGTACTTC,CAWRRGSDGEQYF
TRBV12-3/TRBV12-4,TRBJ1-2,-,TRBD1,TGTGCCAGCAGTCCCGACAGGGGGGACGGCTACACCTTC,CASSPDRGDGYTF
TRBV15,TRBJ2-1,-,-,TGTGCCACCAGCAGAGATAGGACAGCCGAAACACAATATGAGCAGTTCTTC,CATSRDRTAETQYEQFF
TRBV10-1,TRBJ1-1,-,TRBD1,TGCGCCAGCAGTGAGTCGGGAGACAGGGGGTTGGACACTGAAGCTTTCTTT,CASSESGDRGLDTEAFF
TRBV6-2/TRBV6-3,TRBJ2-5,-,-,TGTGCCAGCAGTATCATACAGGGTACGGGGGAGACCCAGTACTTC,CASSIIQGTGETQYF
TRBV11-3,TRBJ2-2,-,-,TGTGCCAGCAGCTTACATACCAGGGGTTTGAACACCGGGGAGCTGTTTTTT,CASSLHTRGLNTGELFF
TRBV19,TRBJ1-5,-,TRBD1,TGTGCCAGTAAAAAGACAGGGACAAATCAGCCCCAGCATTTT,CASKKTGTNQPQHF
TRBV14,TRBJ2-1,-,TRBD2,TGTGCCAGCAGCCAAGTCGGACTAGGCGAGCAGTTCTTC,CASSQVGLGEQFF
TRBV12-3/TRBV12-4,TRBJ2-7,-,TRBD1,TGTGCCAGCAGTCCAGGGGGCGAGCAGTACTTC,CASSPGGEQYF
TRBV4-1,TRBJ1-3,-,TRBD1,TGCGCCAGCAGCCCATGGACAGGGGGAGGAAACACCATATATTTT,CASSPWTGGGNTIYF
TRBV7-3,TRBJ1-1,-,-,TGTGCCAGCAGCTTAACCCTCCGGAGTGAAGCTTTCTTT,CASSLTLRSEAFF
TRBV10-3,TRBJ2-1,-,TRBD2,TGTGCCATCAGTGCGGGGGGCAATGAGCAGTTCTTC,CAISAGGNEQFF
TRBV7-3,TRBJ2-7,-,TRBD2,TGTGCCAGCAGCCCCTACGGACTAGTCTCCTACGAGCAGTACTTC,CASSPYGLVSYEQYF
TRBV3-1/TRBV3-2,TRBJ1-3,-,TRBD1,TGTGCCAGCAGCCAAGGACAGGGTGGTGGAAACACCATATATTTT,CASSQGQGGGNTIYF
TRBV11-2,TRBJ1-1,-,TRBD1,TGTGCCAGCAGCCCACTGACAGGGGTCGCTGAAGCTTTCTTT,CASSPLTGVAEAFF
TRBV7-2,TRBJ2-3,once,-,TGTGCCAGCAGCTTAGACCTAGAGGGCACAGATACGCAGTATTTT,CASSLDLEGTDTQYF
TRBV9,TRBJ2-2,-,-,TGTGCCACCTCCAGGTTACAGAACACCGGGGAGCTGTTTTTT,CATSRLQNTGELFF
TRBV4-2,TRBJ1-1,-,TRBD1,TGTGCCAGCAGCCAAGGAGGACAGGGGTTAGGTGAAGCTTTCTTT,CASSQGGQGLGEAFF
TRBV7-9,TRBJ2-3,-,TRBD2,TGTGCCAGCAGCTTCAGCGGGAGGGCAACAGATACGCAGTATTTT,CASSFSGRATDTQYF
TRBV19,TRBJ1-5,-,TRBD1,TGTGCCAGTAGTCCTGACAGGGGGCACAATCAGCCCCAGCATTTT,CASSPDRGHNQPQHF
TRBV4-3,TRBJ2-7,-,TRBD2,TGCGCCAGCAGCCAAGTCGTAGGGGGACTAGCGGGAGGCTACGAGCAGTACTTC,CASSQVVGGLAGGYEQYF
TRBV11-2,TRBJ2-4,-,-,TGTGCCAGCAGCTTAGCAGGGGAAAACATTCAGTACTTC,CASSLAGENIQYF
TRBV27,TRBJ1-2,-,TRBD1,TGTGCCAGCGCTCCCGACAGGGTATACGGCTACACCTTC,CASAPDRVYGYTF
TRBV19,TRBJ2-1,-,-,TGTGCCAGTAGTTTGACTCACAACTCCTACAATGAGCAGTTCTTC,CASSLTHNSYNEQFF
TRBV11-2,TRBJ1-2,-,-,TGTGCCAGCAGCCCGGGACTTTACTATGGCTACACCTTC,CASSPGLYYGYTF
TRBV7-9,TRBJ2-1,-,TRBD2,TGTGCCAGCAGCTTAACCCCCGGGACTAGGAAAAACAATGAGCAGTTCTTC,CASSLTPGTRKNNEQFF
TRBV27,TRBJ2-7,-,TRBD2,TGTGCCAGCAGCCCTATAGCGGGAAGCTCCTACGAGCAGTACTTC,CASSPIAGSSYEQYF
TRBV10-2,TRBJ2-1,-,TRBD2,TGCGCCAGCAGTGAGTACCCGACTAGCGGTAGCTCCTACAATGAGCAGTTCTTC,CASSEYPTSGSSYNEQFF
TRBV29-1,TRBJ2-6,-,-,TGCAGCGTTGCAGCCAGGGATGTTGGGGCCAACGTCCTGACTTTC,CSVAARDVGANVLTF
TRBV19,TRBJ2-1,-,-,TGTGCCAGTAGGTTAAGGACAACCAGTGATGAGCAGTTCTTC,CASRLRTTSDEQFF
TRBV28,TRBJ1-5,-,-,TGTGCCAGCAGTTTCTCCCACAGTTATAGCAATCAGCCCCAGCATTTT,CASSFSHSYSNQPQHF
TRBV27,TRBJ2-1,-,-,TGTGCCAGTTGGAGTGACTCCTACAATGAGCAGTTCTTC,CASWSDSYNEQFF
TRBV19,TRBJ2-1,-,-,TGTGCCAGTAGTCCTCTCCTGAGATACAATGAGCAGTTCTTC,CASSPLLRYNEQFF
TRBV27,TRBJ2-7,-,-,TGTGCCAGCAGTTTATTGGGCGGGACCAACTACGAGCAGTACTTC,CASSLLGGTNYEQYF
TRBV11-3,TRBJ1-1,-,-,TGTGCCAGCAGCTTATACGGGGGAACAGGTACAACCGCTGAAGCTTTCTTT,CASSLYGGTGTTAEAFF
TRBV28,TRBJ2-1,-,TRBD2,TGTGCCAGCAGTTTTAAGGGCGGGAGGGATTACAATGAGCAGTTCTTC,CASSFKGGRDYNEQFF
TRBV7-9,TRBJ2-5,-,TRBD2,TGTGCCAGCAGCCTTGTTAGCGGGGGAGAGACCCAGTACTTC,CASSLVSGGETQYF
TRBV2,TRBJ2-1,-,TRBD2,TGTGCCAGCAGCCCCCGACTAGCGGGAGTGCGGGGGAATGAGCAGTTCTTC,CASSPRLAGVRGNEQFF
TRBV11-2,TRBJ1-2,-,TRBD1,TGTGCCAGCAGTCCGGACAGGAACTATGGCTACACCTTC,CASSPDRNYGYTF
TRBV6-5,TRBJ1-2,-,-,TGTGCCAGCAGGAGACAGGTTGCTAACTATGGCTACACCTTC,CASRRQVANYGYTF
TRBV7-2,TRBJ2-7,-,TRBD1,TGTGCCAGCAGCACCGACAGGGGCGGGCAGTACTTC,CASSTDRGGQYF
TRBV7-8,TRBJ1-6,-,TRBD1,TGTGCCAGCAGCTTAGGGACAGGAGATAATTCACCCCTCCACTTT,CASSLGTGDNSPLHF
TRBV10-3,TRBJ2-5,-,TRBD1,TGTGCCATCTCCACAGGGGCTCAAGAGACCCAGTACTTC,CAISTGAQETQYF
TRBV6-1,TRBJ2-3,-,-,TGTGCCAGCAGTGACCCCTCCGCAGATACGCAGTATTTT,CASSDPSADTQYF
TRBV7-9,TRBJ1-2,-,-,TGTGCCAGCAGCAACCGGGGAGGAGGGAACTATGGCTACACCTTC,CASSNRGGGNYGYTF
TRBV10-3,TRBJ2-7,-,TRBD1,TGTGCCATCAGTAATAGGGGACAGGACGAGCAGTACTTC,CAISNRGQDEQYF
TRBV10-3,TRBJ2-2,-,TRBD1,TGTGCCACCTCCGACAGGGCCAAGAACACCGGGGAGCTGTTTTTT,CATSDRAKNTGELFF
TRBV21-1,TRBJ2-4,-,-,TGTGCCAGCAGCAACCTAGAGGACTTTCTGGAAAACAGACTAGCCAAAAACATTCAGTACTTC,CASSNLEDFLENRLAKNIQYF